Each of the 12 T cell receptor beta chains below was sequenced from the same sample in a study of control samples from healthy donors and cancer patients. Profiled with immunoSEQ multiplex PCR; TCRdb holds only in-frame clones, not every one. The repertoire includes tens of thousands of clones, approximately 91% of them detected once, and under 7.5% sits in the top ten. Sequencing was done on a sample of blood. The receptors come from a woman in her forties or fifties in good health.

The chain combines TRBV2 with TRBJ1-2; D is unclear. The CDR3 runs to 13 residues. The germline V and J ends were trimmed by 3 bases and 5 bases, with 10 bases remaining between them. CDR1 and CDR2 (germline): SNHLY, FYNNEI. In nucleotides, the CDR3 is TGTGCCAGCAGTGAGTGGATTCGGTATGGCTACACCTTC. As protein: CASSEWIRYGYTF. The complete variable domain, with remaining parts taken from reference TRBV2 and TRBJ1-2, reads EPEVTQTPSHQVTQMGQEVILRCVPISNHLYFYWYRQILGQKVEFLVSFYNNEISEKSEIFDDQFSVERPDGSNFTLKIRSTKLEDSAMYFCASSEWIRYGYTFGSGTRLTVV.

This sequence joins TRBV3-1 (or the pseudogene TRBV3-2) and TRBJ2-3; no clear D gene. The CDR3 length is 12 residues. Trimming shortened V by 6 bases and J by 7 bases, and 11 bases separated the two germline ends. CDR1 is LGHDT and CDR2 is YNNKEL in the germline V gene (reference sequence). CDR3 sequence: CASSSGLNTQYF. The CDR3, as DNA: TGTGCCAGCAGTTCGGGTCTTAATACGCAGTATTTT.

This sequence joins TRBV25-1 and TRBJ1-2; 7 positions match TRBD1. With V trimmed by 4 bases and J by 4 bases, 6 bases remained unmatched. The CDR3 covers 14 residues. From germline, CDR1 is MGHDK and CDR2 SYGVNS. The CDR3 sequence is CASSGHSGGYGYTF. CDR3 DNA: TGTGCCAGCAGTGGGCACTCAGGGGGCTATGGCTACACCTTC.

V is TRBV12-1 and J is TRBJ1-6. TRBV12-1 is a recognized pseudogene. CDR3 length: 18 residues. As DNA, the CDR3 is TGTGCCAGCAGCACCCCATTGCGCCCGGGGTTTTGTGATTCACCCCTCCACTTT. Translation gives CASSTPLRPGFCDSPLHF.

The chain couples TRBV9 to TRBJ2-1; 7 bases fit TRBD2. The CDR3 is 15 amino acids. Germline loops: CDR1 SGDLS, CDR2 YYNGEE. With 4 bases clipped from V and 1 base from J, the junction kept 5 bases outside the gene matches. The CDR3 DNA is TGTGCCAGCAGCCAAAGCGGGGCGTCCTACAATGAGCAGTTCTTC. This gives the protein CASSQSGASYNEQFF.

The table lists this clone with a count of one. V gene TRBV3-1 (or the pseudogene TRBV3-2) combines with J gene TRBJ2-1; D unresolved. Germline CDR1 and CDR2: LGHDT and YNNKEL (reference sequence). V was shortened by 8 bases and J by 9 bases, with 23 bases between the two germline ends. The CDR3 sequence is 15 residues long. The CDR3 loop reads CASYDNRNLGSEQFF. In DNA form, the CDR3 reads TGTGCCAGCTACGATAATCGAAACCTAGGTAGTGAGCAGTTCTTC.

V gene TRBV3-1 (or the pseudogene TRBV3-2) combines with J gene TRBJ2-7; D is perhaps TRBD1 (5 bases). Germline V gene sequence: CDR1 LGHDT, CDR2 YNNKEL (reference sequence). The ends were cut back, 6 bases at V and 6 bases at J, with 15 bases in the middle. The CDR3 is made up of 13 amino acids. In DNA, the CDR3 is TGTGCCAGCAGGGGTTTCAGGGATGGCGAGCAGTACTTC. Protein sequence: CASRGFRDGEQYF.

The J gene is TRBJ2-1, the V gene TRBV6-5, with 8 bases that match TRBD2. Germline CDR1 is MNHEY and CDR2 is SVGAGI. CDR3 length equals 15 residues. Trimming cost V 9 bases and J 4 bases; bases outside gene matches: 11. The CDR3 DNA reads TGTGCCAGTTGTTTAGGGGCTAGCGGGTACAATGAGCAGTTCTTC. Amino acids: CASCLGASGYNEQFF.

The chain recombines TRBV25-1 with TRBJ2-7, with 7 bases lining up with TRBD1. V lost 3 bases, J lost 4 bases, and 9 bases stayed unmatched. The CDR3 spans 15 residues. CDR1 is MGHDK, CDR2 SYGVNS, per germline. The CDR3 DNA reads TGTGCCAGCAGTGACAGTGGGACAGAGGTTTACGAGCAGTACTTC. Encoded protein: CASSDSGTEVYEQYF.

The V gene is TRBV29-1, the J gene TRBJ2-7; D is unresolved. Germline CDR1 is SQVTM and CDR2 is ANQGSEA. This CDR3 is built from 13 residues. V was clipped by 4 bases and J by 0 bases, with 10 bases between them. In DNA, the CDR3 is TGCAGCGTTGGTGCTTCAAGCTCCTACGAGCAGTACTTC. Protein sequence: CSVGASSSYEQYF.

The J gene is TRBJ1-5, the V gene TRBV18, with no clear D. The CDR3 runs 15 residues. Germline V gives CDR1 KGHSH, CDR2 LQKENI. The V end was cut by 3 bases, the J end by 2 bases, with 11 bases between. CDR3 amino acids: CASSPGSNGNQPQHF. The CDR3 DNA reads TGTGCCAGCTCACCTGGCTCCAATGGCAATCAGCCCCAGCATTTT.

The chain couples TRBV7-9 to TRBJ1-3; no firm D call. Germline values: CDR1 SEHNR, CDR2 FQNEAQ (reference sequence). With 7 bases removed from V and 0 bases from J, the gap between germline ends came to 13 bases. This CDR3 comprises 15 residues. In nucleotides, the CDR3 is TGTGCCAGCACGGGTGAAAGGCCCTCTGGAAACACCATATATTTT. Its translation is CASTGERPSGNTIYF.